The T cell receptor (beta chain) described here comes from a study of CD8 T cells in Susac syndrome. CD8+ and CD4+ blood T cells underwent TCR beta sequencing. Bulk CD8+ and CD4+ cells came from magnetic negative isolation; CD8+ TEMRA by FACS. The CDR3 length is 15 residues. Germline CDR1 MNHEY, CDR2 SVGAGI. After removal of 6 bases from V and 6 bases from J, the junction contained 12 bases not matched to a gene. RNA was extracted with the RNeasy kit, and a quantity of roughly 0.45 to 1 ug was reverse transcribed using random hexamers. In TCRdb, the immunoSEQ multiplex PCR reads were re-called with MiXCR into one record per CDR3 protein. Of a few hundred thousand distinct CDR3 sequences in the sample, about 93% were seen once.

The receptor was derived from a human donor with multiple sclerosis. Material: CD8+ T cells from PBMCs. This chain links TRBV6-5 with TRBJ1-1; 8 bases match TRBD1. This CDR3 is CASRADRERWPEAFF. The CDR3 bases are TGTGCCAGCAGGGCGGACAGGGAACGATGGCCTGAAGCTTTCTTT.